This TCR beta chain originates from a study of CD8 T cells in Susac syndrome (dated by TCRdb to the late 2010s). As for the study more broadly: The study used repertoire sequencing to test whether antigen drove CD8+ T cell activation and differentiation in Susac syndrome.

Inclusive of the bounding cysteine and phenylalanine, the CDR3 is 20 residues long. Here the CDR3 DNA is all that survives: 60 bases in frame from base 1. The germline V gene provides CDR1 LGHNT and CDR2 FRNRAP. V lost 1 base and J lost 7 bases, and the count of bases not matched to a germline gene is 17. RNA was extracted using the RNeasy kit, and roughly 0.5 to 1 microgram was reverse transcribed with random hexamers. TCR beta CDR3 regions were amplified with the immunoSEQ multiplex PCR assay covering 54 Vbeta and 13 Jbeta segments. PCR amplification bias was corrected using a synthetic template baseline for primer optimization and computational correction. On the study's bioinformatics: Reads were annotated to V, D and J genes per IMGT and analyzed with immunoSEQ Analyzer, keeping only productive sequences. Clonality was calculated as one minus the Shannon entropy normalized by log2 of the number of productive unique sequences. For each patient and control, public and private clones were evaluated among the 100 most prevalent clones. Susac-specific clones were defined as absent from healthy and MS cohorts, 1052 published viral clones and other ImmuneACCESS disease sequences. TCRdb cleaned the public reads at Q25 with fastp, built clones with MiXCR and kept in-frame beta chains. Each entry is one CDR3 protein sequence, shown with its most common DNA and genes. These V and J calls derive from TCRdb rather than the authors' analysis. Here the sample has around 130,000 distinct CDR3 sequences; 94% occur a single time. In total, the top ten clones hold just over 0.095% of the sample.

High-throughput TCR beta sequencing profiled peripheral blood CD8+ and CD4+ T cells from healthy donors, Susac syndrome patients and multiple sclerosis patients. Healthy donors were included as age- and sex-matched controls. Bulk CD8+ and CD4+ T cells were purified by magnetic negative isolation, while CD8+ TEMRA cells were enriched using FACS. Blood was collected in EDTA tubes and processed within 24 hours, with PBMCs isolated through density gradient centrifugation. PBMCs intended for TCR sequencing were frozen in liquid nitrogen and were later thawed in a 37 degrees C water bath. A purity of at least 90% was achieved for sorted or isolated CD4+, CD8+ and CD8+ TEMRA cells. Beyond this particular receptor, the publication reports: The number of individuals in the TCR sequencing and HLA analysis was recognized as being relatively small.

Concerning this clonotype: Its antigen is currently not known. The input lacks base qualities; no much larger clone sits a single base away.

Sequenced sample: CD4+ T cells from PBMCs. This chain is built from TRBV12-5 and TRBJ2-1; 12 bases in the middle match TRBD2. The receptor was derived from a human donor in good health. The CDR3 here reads CASGLAGTSGRAGVLNEQFF. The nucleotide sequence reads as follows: TGTGCTAGTGGTTTGGCCGGGACTAGCGGGCGGGCCGGGGTGTTGAATGAGCAGTTCTTC.